The 27 T cell receptor beta chains listed next were all sequenced from one sample in a study of blood T cell repertoires in COVID-19. This table comes from immunoSEQ multiplex PCR, and its TCRdb copy is limited to in-frame clones, with some not included. The data show about 80,000 clones, with about 73% seen just once and just over 35% held by the top ten. Sequenced: peripheral blood. The receptors here all came from a man in his fifties or sixties with COVID-19, enrolled during active disease.

This sequence joins TRBV7-3 and TRBJ2-7; 10 bases agree with TRBD1. The V gene's germline CDR1 is SGHTA and CDR2 FQGTGA. J was trimmed by 7 bases and V by 5 bases; bases with no gene match: 5. The CDR3 covers 13 residues. Here the CDR3 reads CASSRGQGYEQYF. DNA for the CDR3: TGTGCCAGCAGCCGGGGACAGGGGTATGAGCAGTACTTC.

The rearrangement links TRBV7-2 to TRBJ2-6; no clear D gene. Deletions cut 5 bases from V and 2 bases from J, with 10 bases between. CDR1 is SGHTA and CDR2 is FQGNSA in the germline V gene. The CDR3 length is 15 residues. The CDR3 DNA follows: TGTGCCAGCAGCCTAAACCCGGCTGGGGCCAACGTCCTGACTTTC. It encodes CASSLNPAGANVLTF.

V gene TRBV18 combines with J gene TRBJ2-1, with 8 bases identical to TRBD2. Germline V gene data show CDR1 as KGHSH and CDR2 as LQKENI. The CDR3 consists of 15 residues. V was pared by 6 bases and J by 6 bases, with 10 bases of the junction left unmatched. The CDR3 sequence is CASSPTGGLVNEQFF. In nucleotides, the CDR3 is TGTGCCAGCTCCCCCACGGGGGGGCTGGTCAATGAGCAGTTCTTC. Combining the CDR3 with reference TRBV18 and TRBJ2-1 gives the whole variable domain NAGVMQNPRHLVRRRGQEARLRCSPMKGHSHVYWYRQLPEEGLKFMVYLQKENIIDESGMPKERFSAEFPKEGPSILRIQQVVRGDSAAYFCASSPTGGLVNEQFFGPGTRLTVL.

This chain connects TRBV18 to TRBJ2-7; D remains unclear. V lost 3 bases and J lost 2, with 5 bases in between. There are 12 residues in the CDR3. Per the germline V gene, CDR1 is KGHSH and CDR2 is LQKENI. The CDR3, as DNA: TGTGCCAGCTCACCCCCCACCTACGAGCAGTACTTC. Translated: CASSPPTYEQYF.

The V call is TRBV20-1, the J call TRBJ2-5, with 7 bases fitting TRBD1. There are 11 residues in the CDR3. V shed 6 bases, J shed 5 bases, and the junction held 3 bases outside the gene matches. Germline loops: CDR1 DFQATT, CDR2 SNEGSKA (reference sequence). This CDR3 reads CSAPQGETQYF. The CDR3 coding sequence is TGCAGTGCCCCACAGGGGGAGACCCAGTACTTC.

This clone occurred a few times. The gene calls are TRBV5-1 and TRBJ2-2, with unresolved D. Per germline, CDR1 SGHRS and CDR2 YFSETQ. The CDR3 extends over 14 amino acids. V was trimmed by 0 bases and J by 6 bases, leaving 9 bases between them. CDR3 DNA: TGCGCCAGCAGCTTGGCTCTAGACGCCGGGGAGCTGTTTTTT. Residues: CASSLALDAGELFF.

V is TRBV7-2 and J is TRBJ2-3; possibly TRBD1 for D (6 bases). V was cut by 5 bases and J by 5 bases, with 11 bases left in between. There are 13 residues in the CDR3. Germline lookup yields CDR1 SGHTA and CDR2 FQGNSA. The CDR3 sequence is CASSNHREDTQYF. The DNA for the CDR3 is TGTGCCAGCAGCAACCACAGGGAAGATACGCAGTATTTT. Complete variable domain (other parts from reference TRBV7-2 and TRBJ2-3): GAGVSQSPSNKVTEKGKDVELRCDPISGHTALYWYRQSLGQGLEFLIYFQGNSAPDKSGLPSDRFSAERTGGSVSTLTIQRTQQEDSAVYLCASSNHREDTQYFGPGTRLTVL.

V and J are TRBV9 and TRBJ1-3; 8 bases line up with TRBD1. CDR3 length: 15 amino acids. J lost 3 bases, V lost 3 bases, and 5 bases had no gene match. The germline CDR1 and CDR2 sequences are SGDLS and YYNGEE. The CDR3 here is CASSATGTGGNTIYF. CDR3 bases: TGTGCCAGCAGCGCCACCGGGACAGGTGGAAACACCATATATTTT. Full variable domain (outside the CDR3, taken from reference TRBV9 and TRBJ1-3): DSGVTQTPKHLITATGQRVTLRCSPRSGDLSVYWYQQSLDQGLQFLIQYYNGEERAKGNILERFSAQQFPDLHSELNLSSLELGDSALYFCASSATGTGGNTIYFGEGSWLTVV.

The table lists this clone with a few counts. The gene calls are TRBV7-6 and TRBJ2-5, with D tentatively TRBD2 (6 bases). CDR1 SGHVS and CDR2 FNYEAQ come from the germline V gene. Trimming shortened V by 2 bases and J by 2 bases, and 12 bases separated the two germline ends. The CDR3 extends over 15 amino acids. DNA for the CDR3: TGTGCCAGCAGCTTATTTACTAGCAGACAAGAGACCCAGTACTTC. Translating it yields CASSLFTSRQETQYF.

CDR3 nucleotides: TGCGCCAGCAGCCCATCGCTAGCGGGGGCGAACACCGGGGAGCTGTTTTTT. Its protein is CASSPSLAGANTGELFF. The chain employs TRBV5-1 and TRBJ2-2; 10 bases match TRBD2. Germline lookup yields CDR1 SGHRS and CDR2 YFSETQ. The CDR3 spans 17 residues. With V trimmed by 4 bases and J by 0 bases, 6 bases remained unmatched.

The gene calls are TRBV5-1 and TRBJ1-3, with D possibly TRBD1 on 6 matching bases. Trimming removed 0 bases from V and 2 bases from J, with 12 bases in between. The CDR3 is 16 residues long. CDR1 and CDR2 (germline): SGHRS, YFSETQ. This chain's CDR3 is CASSLDRVVAGNTIYF. CDR3 nucleotides: TGCGCCAGCAGCTTGGACAGGGTAGTTGCTGGAAACACCATATATTTT.

The rearrangement links TRBV3-1 (or the pseudogene TRBV3-2) to TRBJ1-1; no clear D gene. The V gene lost 5 bases and the J gene lost 11 bases, with 18 bases spanning the gap. Germline values: CDR1 LGHDT, CDR2 YNNKEL (reference sequence). There are 13 residues in the CDR3. CDR3 in amino acids: CASSELDGLVAFF. In nucleotides, the CDR3 is TGTGCCAGCAGCGAACTAGACGGCCTTGTTGCTTTCTTT.

J is TRBJ1-4 and V is TRBV7-2; weak D call: TRBD1 (5 bases). Trimming removed 1 base from V and 6 bases from J, with 6 bases in between. The CDR3 is 13 amino acids. Germline CDR1 SGHTA, CDR2 FQGNSA. CDR3 sequence reads: CASSLGTYEKLFF. Written as DNA, the CDR3 is TGTGCCAGCAGCTTAGGGACATATGAAAAACTGTTTTTT.

This clone was observed many times. This rearrangement joins TRBV4-1 to TRBJ2-3; TRBD2 might be the D (5 bases). The germline V and J ends were trimmed by 0 bases and 4 bases, with 17 bases remaining between them. Germline CDR1 MGHRA, CDR2 YSYEKL. The CDR3 runs to 17 residues. CDR3 region: CASSQDPPAGMADTQYF. The CDR3 nucleotides are TGCGCCAGCAGCCAAGACCCACCTGCGGGTATGGCAGATACGCAGTATTTT.

The chain joins TRBV5-1 to TRBJ2-1, with D perhaps matching TRBD2 (6 bases). Per the germline V gene, CDR1 is SGHRS and CDR2 is YFSETQ. V gave up 5 bases and J gave up 10 bases, with 19 bases separating them. The CDR3 is made up of 14 amino acids. The CDR3, as DNA: TGCGCCAGCAGTCGAGTCAGGGAGGTGGAAGAGCAGTTCTTC. Translating gives CASSRVREVEEQFF. Combining the CDR3 with reference TRBV5-1 and TRBJ2-1 gives the whole variable domain KAGVTQTPRYLIKTRGQQVTLSCSPISGHRSVSWYQQTPGQGLQFLFEYFSETQRNKGNFPGRFSGRQFSNSRSEMNVSTLELGDSALYLCASSRVREVEEQFFGPGTRLTVL.

DNA for the CDR3: TGTGCCAGCGTGGGACTATTAACATTCGATGAGCAGTTCTTC. It specifies CASVGLLTFDEQFF. The V gene is TRBV7-4, the J gene TRBJ2-1; TRBD2 aligns across 7 bases. The CDR3 contains 14 residues. Per the germline V gene, CDR1 is SGHVT and CDR2 is SQSDAQ. V lost 8 bases to trimming and J lost 8 bases; unmatched junction nucleotides: 12.

The rearrangement joins TRBV20-1 to TRBJ1-6; tentative D call: TRBD1 (6 bases). Per the germline V gene, CDR1 is DFQATT and CDR2 is SNEGSKA (reference sequence). Trimming removed 3 bases from V and 6 bases from J, with 15 bases in between. The CDR3 is made up of 15 amino acids. The CDR3 spells CSASSQTGPNSPLHF. DNA for the CDR3: TGCAGTGCTAGTTCTCAGACAGGCCCTAATTCACCCCTCCACTTT.

V and J are TRBV18 and TRBJ1-1, with D unclear. Germline CDR1 and CDR2: KGHSH and LQKENI. CDR3 length: 16 amino acids. Between the trimmed V and J ends, which lost 2 bases and 0 bases, there was a span of 13 bases. The CDR3 sequence is CASSPGPGSLNTEAFF. For the CDR3, the DNA is TGTGCCAGCTCACCAGGCCCCGGTAGCCTGAACACTGAAGCTTTCTTT.

The V call is TRBV5-1, the J call TRBJ1-4, with D possibly TRBD1 on 6 matching bases. CDR1 SGHRS and CDR2 YFSETQ come from the germline V gene. The V and J ends lost 7 bases and 5 bases respectively, with 18 bases between them. The CDR3 consists of 15 residues. The CDR3 is CASQQTGTRNEKLFF. DNA of the CDR3: TGCGCCAGCCAACAGACCGGGACAAGAAATGAAAAACTGTTTTTT.

The chain joins TRBV2 to TRBJ2-3; 12 nucleotides align to TRBD2. Germline V CDR1 and CDR2: SNHLY, FYNNEI. The CDR3 consists of 15 residues. V lost 5 bases to trimming and J lost 4 bases; unmatched junction nucleotides: 4. CDR3 region: CASSRLAGGPDTQYF. The CDR3 DNA follows: TGTGCCAGCAGTCGTCTAGCGGGGGGGCCAGATACGCAGTATTTT.

The chain employs TRBV7-3 and TRBJ2-2; D is uncertain. Trimming took 5 bases from V and 2 from J, leaving 3 bases between them. The CDR3 spans 12 residues. Germline V lookup: CDR1 SGHTA, CDR2 FQGTGA. The CDR3 nucleotides are TGTGCCAGCAGCCTTAACACCGGGGAGCTGTTTTTT. This encodes CASSLNTGELFF.

The chain carries TRBV2 and TRBJ2-7, with no clear D. CDR3 length: 10 amino acids. Germline V gives CDR1 SNHLY, CDR2 FYNNEI. Between the trimmed V and J ends, which lost 5 bases and 6 bases, there was a span of 5 bases. CDR3 coding DNA: TGTGCCAGCAGTTCGGGCGAGCAGTACTTC. This gives the protein CASSSGEQYF.

In its sample, this clone was seen once. This sequence joins TRBV29-1 and TRBJ1-2, with a tentative D call TRBD1 (5 bases). The CDR3 is made up of 10 amino acids. Trimming removed 6 bases at V and 6 bases at J, with 8 bases between. The V gene's germline CDR1 is SQVTM and CDR2 ANQGSEA. The CDR3 here is CSVDSDGYTF. Here the CDR3 DNA reads TGCAGCGTAGACAGTGATGGCTACACCTTC.

The genes are TRBV24-1 and TRBJ2-5; D might be TRBD1 (7 bases). The germline gives CDR1 KGHDR, CDR2 SFDVKD. Trimming took 4 bases from V and 3 from J, leaving 14 bases between them. This CDR3 comprises 15 residues. In DNA form, the CDR3 reads TGTGCCACCAGTGAGGGGGGACAGCTAAAAGAGACCCAGTACTTC. Translation gives CATSEGGQLKETQYF.

The chain employs TRBV7-2 and TRBJ1-6; 7 nucleotides line up with TRBD1. The V segment lost 3 bases and the J segment 13 bases; nucleotides outside the gene matches: 9. Germline V lookup: CDR1 SGHTA, CDR2 FQGNSA. The CDR3 has 14 residues. The CDR3 sequence: CASSFDRVERPLHF. DNA of the CDR3: TGTGCCAGCAGCTTCGACAGGGTAGAACGTCCCCTCCACTTT.

The chain is built from TRBV3-1 (or the pseudogene TRBV3-2) and TRBJ2-7; no definite D call. V was shortened by 3 bases and J by 2 bases, with 11 bases between the two germline ends. This CDR3 has 14 residues. Germline assignment: CDR1 LGHDT and CDR2 YNNKEL (reference sequence). The CDR3 coding sequence is TGTGCCAGCAGCCAGGTAACAGAGACCTACGAGCAGTACTTC. It codes for CASSQVTETYEQYF.

The rearrangement links TRBV20-1 to TRBJ2-5; tentative D call: TRBD2 (6 bases). This CDR3 has 13 residues. Per the germline V gene, CDR1 is DFQATT and CDR2 is SNEGSKA (reference sequence). V lost 3 bases and J 5 bases, leaving 13 bases between the germline ends. The CDR3: CSASVTRRETQYF. The CDR3 DNA follows: TGCAGTGCTAGTGTGACTAGGAGGGAGACCCAGTACTTC.